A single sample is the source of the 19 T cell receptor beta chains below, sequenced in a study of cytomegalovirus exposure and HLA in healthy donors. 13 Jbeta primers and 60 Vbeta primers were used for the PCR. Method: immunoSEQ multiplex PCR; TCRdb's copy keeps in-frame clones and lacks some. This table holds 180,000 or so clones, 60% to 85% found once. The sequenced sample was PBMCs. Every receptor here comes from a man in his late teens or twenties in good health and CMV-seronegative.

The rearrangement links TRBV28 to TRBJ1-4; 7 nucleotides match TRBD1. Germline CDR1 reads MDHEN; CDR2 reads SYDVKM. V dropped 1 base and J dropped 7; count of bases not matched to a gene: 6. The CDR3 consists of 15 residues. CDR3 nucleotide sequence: TGTGCCAGCAGTTTATCAGGGGGGCGAGGTGAAAAACTGTTTTTT. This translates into CASSLSGGRGEKLFF.

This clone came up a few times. The CDR3 region is CASSPRLAGDSYEQYF. CDR3 sequence (DNA): TGTGCCAGCAGCCCAAGACTAGCGGGGGACTCCTACGAGCAGTACTTC. The V call is TRBV11-2, the J call TRBJ2-7, with TRBD2 matching over 12 bases. The CDR3 is made up of 16 amino acids. With 5 bases clipped from V and 0 bases from J, the junction kept 5 bases outside the gene matches. CDR1 is SGHAT, CDR2 FQNNGV, per germline. The complete variable domain, with remaining parts taken from reference TRBV11-2 and TRBJ2-7, reads EAGVAQSPRYKIIEKRQSVAFWCNPISGHATLYWYQQILGQGPKLLIQFQNNGVVDDSQLPKDRFSAERLKGVDSTLKIQPAKLEDSAVYLCASSPRLAGDSYEQYFGPGTRLTVT.

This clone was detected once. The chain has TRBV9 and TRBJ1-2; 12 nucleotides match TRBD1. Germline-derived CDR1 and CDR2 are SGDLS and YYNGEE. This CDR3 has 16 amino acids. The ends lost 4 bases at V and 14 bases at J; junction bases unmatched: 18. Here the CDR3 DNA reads TGTGCCAGCAGCCCCCTCTCCCCGGGACAGGGGGCGAAAGTAACCTTC. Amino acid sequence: CASSPLSPGQGAKVTF. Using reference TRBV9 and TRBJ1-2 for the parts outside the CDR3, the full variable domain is DSGVTQTPKHLITATGQRVTLRCSPRSGDLSVYWYQQSLDQGLQFLIQYYNGEERAKGNILERFSAQQFPDLHSELNLSSLELGDSALYFCASSPLSPGQGAKVTFGSGTRLTVV.

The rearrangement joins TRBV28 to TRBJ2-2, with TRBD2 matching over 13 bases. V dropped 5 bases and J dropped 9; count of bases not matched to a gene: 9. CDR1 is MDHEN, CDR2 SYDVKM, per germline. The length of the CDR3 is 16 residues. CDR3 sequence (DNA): TGTGCCAGCAGTGGGGGACTAGCGGGGTCCTTCCGGGAGCTGTTTTTT. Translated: CASSGGLAGSFRELFF. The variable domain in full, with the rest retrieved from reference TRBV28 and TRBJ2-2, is DVKVTQSSRYLVKRTGEKVFLECVQDMDHENMFWYRQDPGLGLRLIYFSYDVKMKEKGDIPEGYSVSREKKERFSLILESASTNQTSMYLCASSGGLAGSFRELFFGEGSRLTVL.

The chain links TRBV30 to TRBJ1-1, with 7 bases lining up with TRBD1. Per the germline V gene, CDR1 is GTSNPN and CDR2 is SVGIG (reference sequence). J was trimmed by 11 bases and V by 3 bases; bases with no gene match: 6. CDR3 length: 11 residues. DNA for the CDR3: TGTGCCTGGAGCGACAGGGATGCGGCTTTCTTT. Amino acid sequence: CAWSDRDAAFF.

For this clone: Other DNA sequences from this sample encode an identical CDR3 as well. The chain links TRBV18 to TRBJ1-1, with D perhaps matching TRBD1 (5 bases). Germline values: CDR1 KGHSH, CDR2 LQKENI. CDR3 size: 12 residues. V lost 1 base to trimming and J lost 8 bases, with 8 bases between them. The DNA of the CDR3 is TGTGCCAGCTCACCACAGGGGCAGGAAGCTTTCTTT. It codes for CASSPQGQEAFF. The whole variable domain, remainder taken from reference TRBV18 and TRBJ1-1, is NAGVMQNPRHLVRRRGQEARLRCSPMKGHSHVYWYRQLPEEGLKFMVYLQKENIIDESGMPKERFSAEFPKEGPSILRIQQVVRGDSAAYFCASSPQGQEAFFGQGTRLTVV.

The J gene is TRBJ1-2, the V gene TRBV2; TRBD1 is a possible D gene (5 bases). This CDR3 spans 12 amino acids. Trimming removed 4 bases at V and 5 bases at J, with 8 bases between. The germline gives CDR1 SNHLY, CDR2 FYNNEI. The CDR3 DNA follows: TGTGCCAGCAGTGTCAGGGATTATGGCTACACCTTC. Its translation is CASSVRDYGYTF.

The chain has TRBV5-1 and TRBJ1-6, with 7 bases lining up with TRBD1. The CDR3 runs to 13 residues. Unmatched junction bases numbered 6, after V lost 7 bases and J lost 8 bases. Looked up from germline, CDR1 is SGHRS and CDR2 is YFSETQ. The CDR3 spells CASGGTADSPLHF. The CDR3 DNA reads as TGCGCCAGCGGAGGGACAGCTGATTCACCCCTCCACTTT.

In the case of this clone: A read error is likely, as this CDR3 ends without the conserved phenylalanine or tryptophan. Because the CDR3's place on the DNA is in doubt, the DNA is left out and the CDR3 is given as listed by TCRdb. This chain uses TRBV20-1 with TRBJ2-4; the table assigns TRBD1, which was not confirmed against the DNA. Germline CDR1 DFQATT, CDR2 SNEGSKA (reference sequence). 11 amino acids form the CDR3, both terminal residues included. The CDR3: CSAGEPGHRPL.

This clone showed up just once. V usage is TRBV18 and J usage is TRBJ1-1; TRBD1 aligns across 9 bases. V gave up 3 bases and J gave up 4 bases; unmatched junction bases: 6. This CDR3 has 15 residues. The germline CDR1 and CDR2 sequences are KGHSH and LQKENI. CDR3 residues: CASSPDRGSVTEAFF. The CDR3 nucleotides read TGTGCCAGCTCACCCGACAGGGGGTCGGTCACTGAAGCTTTCTTT.

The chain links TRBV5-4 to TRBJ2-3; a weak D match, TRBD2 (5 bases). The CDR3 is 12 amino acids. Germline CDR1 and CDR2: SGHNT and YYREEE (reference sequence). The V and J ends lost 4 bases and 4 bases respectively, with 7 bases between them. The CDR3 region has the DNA TGTGCCAGCAGCCTGAGGGCAGATACGCAGTATTTT. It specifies CASSLRADTQYF.

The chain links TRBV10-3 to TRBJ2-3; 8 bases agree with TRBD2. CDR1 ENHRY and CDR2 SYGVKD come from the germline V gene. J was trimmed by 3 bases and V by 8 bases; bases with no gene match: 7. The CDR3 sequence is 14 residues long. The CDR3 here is CAIGGLGGTDTQYF. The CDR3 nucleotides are TGTGCCATCGGGGGACTAGGGGGTACAGATACGCAGTATTTT.

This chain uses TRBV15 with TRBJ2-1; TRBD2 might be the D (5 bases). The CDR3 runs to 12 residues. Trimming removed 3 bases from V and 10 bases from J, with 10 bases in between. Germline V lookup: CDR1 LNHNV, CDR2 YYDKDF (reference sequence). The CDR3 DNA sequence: TGTGCCACCAGCAGGGGAGAAACGGAGCAGTTCTTC. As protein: CATSRGETEQFF.

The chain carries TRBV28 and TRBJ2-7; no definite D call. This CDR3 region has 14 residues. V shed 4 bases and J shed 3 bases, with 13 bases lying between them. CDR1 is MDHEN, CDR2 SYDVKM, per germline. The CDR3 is CASSSPSSYYEQYF. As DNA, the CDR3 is TGTGCCAGCAGTTCCCCGTCGAGTTACTACGAGCAGTACTTC.

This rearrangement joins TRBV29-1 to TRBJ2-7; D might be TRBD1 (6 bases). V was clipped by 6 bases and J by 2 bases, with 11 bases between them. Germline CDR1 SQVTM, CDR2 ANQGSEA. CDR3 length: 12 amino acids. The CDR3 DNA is TGCAGCGTGACGGGACACACCTACGAGCAGTACTTC. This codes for CSVTGHTYEQYF.

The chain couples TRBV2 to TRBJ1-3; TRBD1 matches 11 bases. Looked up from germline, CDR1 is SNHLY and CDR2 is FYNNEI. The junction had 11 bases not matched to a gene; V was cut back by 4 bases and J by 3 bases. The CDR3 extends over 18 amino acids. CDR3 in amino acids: CASSVPWDRGSFGNTIYF. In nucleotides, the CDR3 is TGTGCCAGCAGTGTTCCTTGGGACAGGGGGTCTTTTGGAAACACCATATATTTT.

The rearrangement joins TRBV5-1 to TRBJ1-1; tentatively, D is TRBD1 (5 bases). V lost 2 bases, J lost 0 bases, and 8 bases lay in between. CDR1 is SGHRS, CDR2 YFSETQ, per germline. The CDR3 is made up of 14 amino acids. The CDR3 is CASSFTQVNTEAFF. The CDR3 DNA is TGCGCCAGCAGCTTCACACAGGTGAACACTGAAGCTTTCTTT.

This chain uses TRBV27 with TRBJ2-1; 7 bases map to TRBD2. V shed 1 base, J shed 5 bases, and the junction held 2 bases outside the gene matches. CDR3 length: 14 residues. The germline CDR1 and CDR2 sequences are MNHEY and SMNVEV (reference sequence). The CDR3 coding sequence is TGTGCCAGCAGTTTATGGGGGGGGGACAATGAGCAGTTCTTC. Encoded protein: CASSLWGGDNEQFF.

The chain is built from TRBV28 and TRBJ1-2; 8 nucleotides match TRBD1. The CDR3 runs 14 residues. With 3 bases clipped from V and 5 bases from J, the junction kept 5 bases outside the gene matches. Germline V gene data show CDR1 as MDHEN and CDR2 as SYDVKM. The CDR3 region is CASSFSGGMYGYTF. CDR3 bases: TGTGCCAGCAGTTTTTCAGGGGGCATGTATGGCTACACCTTC.